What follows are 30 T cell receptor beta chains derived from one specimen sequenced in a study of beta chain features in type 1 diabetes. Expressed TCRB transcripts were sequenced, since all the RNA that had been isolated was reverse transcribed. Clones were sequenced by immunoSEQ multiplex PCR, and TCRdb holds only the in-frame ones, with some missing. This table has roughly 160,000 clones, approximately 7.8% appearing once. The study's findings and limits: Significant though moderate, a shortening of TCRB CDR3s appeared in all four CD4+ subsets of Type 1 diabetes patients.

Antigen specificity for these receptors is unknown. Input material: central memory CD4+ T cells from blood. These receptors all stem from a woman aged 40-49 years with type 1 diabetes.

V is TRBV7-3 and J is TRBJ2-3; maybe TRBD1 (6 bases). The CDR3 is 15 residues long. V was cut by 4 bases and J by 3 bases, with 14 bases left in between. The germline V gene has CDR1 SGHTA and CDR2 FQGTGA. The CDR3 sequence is CASSSITQGTDTQYF. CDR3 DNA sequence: TGTGCCAGCAGCTCGATTACCCAGGGGACAGATACGCAGTATTTT. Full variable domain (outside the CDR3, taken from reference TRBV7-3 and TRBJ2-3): GAGVSQTPSNKVTEKGKYVELRCDPISGHTALYWYRQSLGQGPEFLIYFQGTGAADDSGLPNDRFFAVRPEGSVSTLKIQRTERGDSAVYLCASSSITQGTDTQYFGPGTRLTVL.

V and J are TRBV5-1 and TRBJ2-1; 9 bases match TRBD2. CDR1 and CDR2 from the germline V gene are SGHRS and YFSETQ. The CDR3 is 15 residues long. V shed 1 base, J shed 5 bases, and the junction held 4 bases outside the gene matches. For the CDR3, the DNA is TGCGCCAGCAGCTTGAGCGGGAGGACGGACAATGAGCAGTTCTTC. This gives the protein CASSLSGRTDNEQFF.

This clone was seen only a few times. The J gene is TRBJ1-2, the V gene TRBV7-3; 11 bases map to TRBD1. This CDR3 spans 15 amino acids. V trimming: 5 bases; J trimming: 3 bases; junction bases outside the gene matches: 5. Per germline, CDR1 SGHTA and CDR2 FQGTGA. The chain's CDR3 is CASSAGQGEDYGYTF. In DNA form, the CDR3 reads TGTGCCAGCAGCGCGGGACAGGGGGAAGACTATGGCTACACCTTC.

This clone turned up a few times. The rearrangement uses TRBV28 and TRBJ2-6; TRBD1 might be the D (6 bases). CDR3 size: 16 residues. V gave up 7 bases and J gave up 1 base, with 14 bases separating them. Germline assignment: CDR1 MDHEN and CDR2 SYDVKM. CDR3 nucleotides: TGTGCCAGCACCTTGACAGGAGCTTCTGGGGCCAACGTCCTGACTTTC. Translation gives CASTLTGASGANVLTF.

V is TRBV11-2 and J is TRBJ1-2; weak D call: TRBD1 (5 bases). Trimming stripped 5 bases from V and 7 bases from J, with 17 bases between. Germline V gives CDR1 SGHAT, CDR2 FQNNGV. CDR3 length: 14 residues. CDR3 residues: CASSLRQLGSGYTF. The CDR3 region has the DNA TGTGCCAGCAGCCTCAGACAGCTCGGGAGTGGCTACACCTTC.

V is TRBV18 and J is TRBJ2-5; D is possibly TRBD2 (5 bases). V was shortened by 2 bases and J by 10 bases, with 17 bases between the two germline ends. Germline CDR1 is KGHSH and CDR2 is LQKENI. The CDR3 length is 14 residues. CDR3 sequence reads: CASSPKPGPEGQYF. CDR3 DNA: TGTGCCAGCTCACCAAAACCGGGCCCTGAGGGCCAGTACTTC.

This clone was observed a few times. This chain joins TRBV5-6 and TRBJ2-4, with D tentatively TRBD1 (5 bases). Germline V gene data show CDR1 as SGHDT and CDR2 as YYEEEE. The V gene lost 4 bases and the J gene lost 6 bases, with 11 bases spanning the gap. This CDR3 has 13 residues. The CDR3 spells CASSPWGGNIQYF. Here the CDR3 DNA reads TGTGCCAGCAGCCCCTGGGGCGGAAACATTCAGTACTTC. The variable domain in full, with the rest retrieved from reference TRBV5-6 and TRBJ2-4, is DAGVTQSPTHLIKTRGQQVTLRCSPKSGHDTVSWYQQALGQGPQFIFQYYEEEERQRGNFPDRFSGHQFPNYSSELNVNALLLGDSALYLCASSPWGGNIQYFGAGTRLSVL.

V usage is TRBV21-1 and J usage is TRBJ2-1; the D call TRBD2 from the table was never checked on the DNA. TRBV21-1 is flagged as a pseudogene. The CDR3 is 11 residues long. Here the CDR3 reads CASSKGAEQFF. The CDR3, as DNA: TGTGCCAGCAGCAAAGGCGCCGAGCAGTTCTTC.

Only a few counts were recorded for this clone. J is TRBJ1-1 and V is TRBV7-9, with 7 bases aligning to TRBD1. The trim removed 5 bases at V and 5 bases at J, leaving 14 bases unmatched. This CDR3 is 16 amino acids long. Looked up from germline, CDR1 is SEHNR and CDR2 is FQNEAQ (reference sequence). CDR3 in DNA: TGTGCCAGCAGCCCTACGAGGGGGCGTAGGCAGACTGAAGCTTTCTTT. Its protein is CASSPTRGRRQTEAFF.

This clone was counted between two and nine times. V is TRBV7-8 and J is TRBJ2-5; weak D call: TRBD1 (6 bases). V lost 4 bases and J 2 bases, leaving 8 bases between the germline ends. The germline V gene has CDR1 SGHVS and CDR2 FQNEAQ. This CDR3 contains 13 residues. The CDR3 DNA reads TGTGCCAGCAGCTCAGGGGTTCAAGAGACCCAGTACTTC. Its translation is CASSSGVQETQYF.

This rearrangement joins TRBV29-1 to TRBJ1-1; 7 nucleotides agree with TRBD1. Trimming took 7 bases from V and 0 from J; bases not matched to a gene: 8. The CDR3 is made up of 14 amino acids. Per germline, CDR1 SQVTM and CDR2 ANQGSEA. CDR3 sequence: CSGRDSFMNTEAFF. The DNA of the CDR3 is TGCAGCGGCCGGGACAGCTTTATGAACACTGAAGCTTTCTTT.

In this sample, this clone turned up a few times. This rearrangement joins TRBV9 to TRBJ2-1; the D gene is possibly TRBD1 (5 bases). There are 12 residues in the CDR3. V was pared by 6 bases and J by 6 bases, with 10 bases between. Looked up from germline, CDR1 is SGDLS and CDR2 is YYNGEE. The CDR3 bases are TGTGCCAGCAAGGGGAAAAGCAATGAGCAGTTCTTC. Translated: CASKGKSNEQFF.

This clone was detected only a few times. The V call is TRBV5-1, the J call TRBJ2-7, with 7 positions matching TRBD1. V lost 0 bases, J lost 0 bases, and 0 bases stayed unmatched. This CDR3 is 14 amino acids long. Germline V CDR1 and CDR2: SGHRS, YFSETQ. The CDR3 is CASSLGDSSYEQYF. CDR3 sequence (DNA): TGCGCCAGCAGCTTGGGGGACAGCTCCTACGAGCAGTACTTC. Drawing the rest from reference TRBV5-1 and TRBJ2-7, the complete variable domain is KAGVTQTPRYLIKTRGQQVTLSCSPISGHRSVSWYQQTPGQGLQFLFEYFSETQRNKGNFPGRFSGRQFSNSRSEMNVSTLELGDSALYLCASSLGDSSYEQYFGPGTRLTVT.

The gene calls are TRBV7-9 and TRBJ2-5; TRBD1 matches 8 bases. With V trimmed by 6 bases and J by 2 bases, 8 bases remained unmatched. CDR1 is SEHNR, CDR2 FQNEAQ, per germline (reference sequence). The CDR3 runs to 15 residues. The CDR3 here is CASSPGGLIQETQYF. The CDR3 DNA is TGTGCCAGCAGTCCAGGGGGCTTAATTCAAGAGACCCAGTACTTC.

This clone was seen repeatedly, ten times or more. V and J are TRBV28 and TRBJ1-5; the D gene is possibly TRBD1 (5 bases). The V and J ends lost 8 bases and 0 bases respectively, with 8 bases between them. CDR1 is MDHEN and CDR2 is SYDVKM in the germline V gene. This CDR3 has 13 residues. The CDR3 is CASDGHSNQPQHF. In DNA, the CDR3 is TGTGCCAGCGATGGACATAGCAATCAGCCCCAGCATTTT. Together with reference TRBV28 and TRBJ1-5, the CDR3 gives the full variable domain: DVKVTQSSRYLVKRTGEKVFLECVQDMDHENMFWYRQDPGLGLRLIYFSYDVKMKEKGDIPEGYSVSREKKERFSLILESASTNQTSMYLCASDGHSNQPQHFGDGTRLSIL.

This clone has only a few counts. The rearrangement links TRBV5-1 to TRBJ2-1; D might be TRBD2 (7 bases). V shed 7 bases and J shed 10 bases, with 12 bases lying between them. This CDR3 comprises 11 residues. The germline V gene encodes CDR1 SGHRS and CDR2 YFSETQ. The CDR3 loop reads CASGEGGEQFF. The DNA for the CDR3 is TGCGCCAGCGGGGAGGGGGGAGAGCAGTTCTTC.

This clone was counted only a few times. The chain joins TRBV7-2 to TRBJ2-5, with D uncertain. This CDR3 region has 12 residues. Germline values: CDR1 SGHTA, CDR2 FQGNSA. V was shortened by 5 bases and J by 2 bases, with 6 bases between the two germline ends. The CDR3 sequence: CASSPVQETQYF. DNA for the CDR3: TGTGCCAGCAGCCCGGTGCAAGAGACCCAGTACTTC.

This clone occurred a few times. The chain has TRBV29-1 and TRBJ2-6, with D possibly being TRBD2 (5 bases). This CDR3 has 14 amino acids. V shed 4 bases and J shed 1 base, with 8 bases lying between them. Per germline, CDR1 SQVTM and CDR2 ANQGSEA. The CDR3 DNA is TGCAGCGTTGTGACGGGGTCTGGGGCCAACGTCCTGACTTTC. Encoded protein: CSVVTGSGANVLTF.

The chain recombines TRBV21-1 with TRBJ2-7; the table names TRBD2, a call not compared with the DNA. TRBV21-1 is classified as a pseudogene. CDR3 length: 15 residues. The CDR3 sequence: CAKFTKHGPLCEQYF. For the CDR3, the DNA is TGTGCCAAATTTACTAAGCACGGCCCACTTTGCGAGCAGTACTTC.

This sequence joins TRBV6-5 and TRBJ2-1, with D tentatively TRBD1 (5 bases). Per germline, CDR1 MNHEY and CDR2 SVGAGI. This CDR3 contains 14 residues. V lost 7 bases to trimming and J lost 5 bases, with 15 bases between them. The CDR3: CASTYGQGNNEQFF. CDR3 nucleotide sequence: TGTGCCAGCACCTACGGGCAGGGAAACAATGAGCAGTTCTTC.

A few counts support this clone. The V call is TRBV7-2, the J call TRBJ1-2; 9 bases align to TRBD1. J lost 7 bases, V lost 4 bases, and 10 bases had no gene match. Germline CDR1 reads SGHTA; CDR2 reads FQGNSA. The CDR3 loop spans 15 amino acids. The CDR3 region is CASSSNTGTGSGYTF. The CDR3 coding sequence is TGTGCCAGCAGCTCGAATACCGGGACAGGGAGTGGCTACACCTTC.

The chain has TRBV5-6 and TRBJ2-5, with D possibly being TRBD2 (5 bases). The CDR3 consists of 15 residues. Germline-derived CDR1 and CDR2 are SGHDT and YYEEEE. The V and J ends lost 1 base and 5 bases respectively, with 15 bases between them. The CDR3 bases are TGTGCCAGCAGCTTGACGGGGAACGGCGGGGAGACCCAGTACTTC. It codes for CASSLTGNGGETQYF.

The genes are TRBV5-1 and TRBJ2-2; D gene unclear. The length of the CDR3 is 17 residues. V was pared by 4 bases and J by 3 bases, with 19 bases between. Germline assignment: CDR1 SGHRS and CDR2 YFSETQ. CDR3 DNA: TGCGCCAGCAGCCTGGGCCAGCGCCTGGAAGACACCGGGGAGCTGTTTTTT. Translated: CASSLGQRLEDTGELFF.

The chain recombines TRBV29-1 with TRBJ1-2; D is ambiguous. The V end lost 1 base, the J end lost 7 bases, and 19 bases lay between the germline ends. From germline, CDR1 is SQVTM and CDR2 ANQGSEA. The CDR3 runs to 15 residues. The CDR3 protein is CSVEGGGQMVRGYTF. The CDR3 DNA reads TGCAGCGTTGAAGGCGGAGGTCAGATGGTGCGTGGCTACACCTTC.

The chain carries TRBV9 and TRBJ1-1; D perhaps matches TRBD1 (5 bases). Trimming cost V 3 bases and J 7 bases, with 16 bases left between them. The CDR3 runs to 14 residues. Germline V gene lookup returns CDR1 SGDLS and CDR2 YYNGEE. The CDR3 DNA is TGTGCCAGCAGCGCGGGTATACACAGGAATGAAGCTTTCTTT. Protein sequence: CASSAGIHRNEAFF.

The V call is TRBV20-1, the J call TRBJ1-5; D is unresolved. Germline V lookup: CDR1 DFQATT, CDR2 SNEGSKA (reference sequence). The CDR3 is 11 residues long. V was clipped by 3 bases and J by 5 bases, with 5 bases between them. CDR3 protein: CSASPDQPQHF. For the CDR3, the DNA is TGCAGTGCTAGTCCCGATCAGCCCCAGCATTTT.

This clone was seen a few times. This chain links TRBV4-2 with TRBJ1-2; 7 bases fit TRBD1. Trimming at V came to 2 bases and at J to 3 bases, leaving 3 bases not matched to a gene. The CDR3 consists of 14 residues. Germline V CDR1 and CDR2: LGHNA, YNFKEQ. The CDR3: CASSQIGQDYGYTF. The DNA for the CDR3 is TGTGCCAGCAGCCAAATTGGACAGGACTATGGCTACACCTTC.

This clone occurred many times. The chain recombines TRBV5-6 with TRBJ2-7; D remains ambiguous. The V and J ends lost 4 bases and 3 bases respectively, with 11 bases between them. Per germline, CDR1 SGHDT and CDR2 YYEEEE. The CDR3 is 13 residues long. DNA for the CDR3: TGTGCCAGCAGCAGACTCAGCATCTACGAGCAGTACTTC. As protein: CASSRLSIYEQYF.

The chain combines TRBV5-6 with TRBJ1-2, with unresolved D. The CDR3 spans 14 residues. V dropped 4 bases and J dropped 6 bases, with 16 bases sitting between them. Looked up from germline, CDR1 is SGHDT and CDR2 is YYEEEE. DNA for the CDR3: TGTGCCAGCAGCCTGAACCGGCTAGCCAATGGCTACACCTTC. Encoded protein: CASSLNRLANGYTF.

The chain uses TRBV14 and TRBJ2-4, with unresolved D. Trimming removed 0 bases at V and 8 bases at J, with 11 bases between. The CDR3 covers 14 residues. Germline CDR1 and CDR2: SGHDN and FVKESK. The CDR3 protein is CASSQEQARHIQYF. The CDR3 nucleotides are TGTGCCAGCAGCCAAGAGCAGGCCCGTCACATTCAGTACTTC. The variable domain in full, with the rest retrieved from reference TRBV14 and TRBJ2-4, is EAGVTQFPSHSVIEKGQTVTLRCDPISGHDNLYWYRRVMGKEIKFLLHFVKESKQDESGMPNNRFLAERTGGTYSTLKVQPAELEDSGVYFCASSQEQARHIQYFGAGTRLSVL.